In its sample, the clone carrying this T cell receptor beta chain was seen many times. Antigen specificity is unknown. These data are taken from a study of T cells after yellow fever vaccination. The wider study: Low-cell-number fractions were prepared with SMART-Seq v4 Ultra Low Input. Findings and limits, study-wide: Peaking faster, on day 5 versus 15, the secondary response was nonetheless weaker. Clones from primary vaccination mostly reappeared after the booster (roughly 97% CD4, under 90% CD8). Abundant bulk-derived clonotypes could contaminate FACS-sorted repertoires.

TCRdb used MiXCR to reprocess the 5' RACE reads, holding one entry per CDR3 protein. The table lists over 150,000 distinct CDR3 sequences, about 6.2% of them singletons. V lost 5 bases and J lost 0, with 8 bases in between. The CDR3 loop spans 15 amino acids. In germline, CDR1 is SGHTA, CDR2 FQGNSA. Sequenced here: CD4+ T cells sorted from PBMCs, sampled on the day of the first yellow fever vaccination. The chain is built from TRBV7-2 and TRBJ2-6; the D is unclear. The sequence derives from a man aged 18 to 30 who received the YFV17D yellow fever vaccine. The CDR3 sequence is CASSPQLSGANVLTF. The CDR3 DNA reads TGTGCCAGCAGCCCCCAGCTCTCTGGGGCCAACGTCCTGACTTTC.